Listed below are T cell receptor beta chains from one sample, sequenced in a study of CD8 T cell repertoires and HIV-1 epitope variants. Method: immunoSEQ multiplex PCR; TCRdb's copy keeps in-frame clones and lacks some. The sample has roughly 1,900 clones, over 70% seen once. Their target antigens are unknown. The sample taken for sequencing was cultured CD8+ T cells derived from PBMCs. The receptors come from a male donor with HIV. Each CDR3 is given with its conserved first and last residue. The D gene is left open where the match is weak. Only some rows state a clone size, as once, few, many or a class for expanded clones.

J gene	V gene	D gene	clone size	CDR3 protein	CDR3 DNA
TRBJ2-1	TRBV4-3	TRBD2	once	CASSAYSGGPDNEQFF	TGCGCCAGCAGCGCCTACTCGGGGGGGCCCGACAATGAGCAGTTCTTC
TRBJ2-7	TRBV28	.	few	CASSFPPPSPNTPTTYEQYF	TGTGCCAGCAGTTTCCCCCCCCCTAGTCCCAATACACCTACCACCTACGAGCAGTACTTC
TRBJ2-5	TRBV7-7	.	.	CASSQGGAVQETQYF	TGTGCCAGCAGCCAGGGGGGGGCTGTACAAGAGACCCAGTACTTC
TRBJ2-7	TRBV7-9	TRBD2	.	CASSGGSTYEQYF	TGTGCCAGCTCGGGGGGGTCTACCTACGAGCAGTACTTC
TRBJ1-1	TRBV5-6	.	.	CASREQGGTEAFF	TGTGCCAGCAGGGAGCAAGGGGGTACTGAAGCTTTCTTT
TRBJ2-1	TRBV7-8	.	few	CASSLDSSYNEQFF	TGTGCCAGCAGCTTAGATAGCTCCTACAATGAGCAGTTCTTC
TRBJ2-3	TRBV9	.	once	CASSAGSDTQYF	TGTGCCAGCAGCGCCGGGTCAGATACGCAGTATTTT
TRBJ1-1	TRBV28	.	few	CASISRGSTEAFF	TGTGCCAGCATCTCCAGGGGATCCACTGAAGCTTTCTTT
TRBJ1-2	TRBV27	.	.	CASSLSAGSQIYGYTF	TGTGCCAGCAGTTTATCGGCAGGGAGTCAAATCTATGGCTACACCTTC
TRBJ2-7	TRBV7-2	TRBD2	.	CASSSTSLEQYF	TGTGCCAGCAGCTCGACTAGCTTAGAGCAGTACTTC